The clone carrying this TCR beta chain appeared a single time. The data originate from a study of blood T cell repertoires in COVID-19. About the research overall: From T cells, B-cell-depleted T cells, or PBMCs came the material, which was cDNA or gDNA.

Clones were sequenced by immunoSEQ multiplex PCR, and TCRdb holds only the in-frame ones, with some missing. The sample has 300,000 to 450,000 clones, 85% to 90% seen once. V shed 5 bases and J shed 3 bases, with 25 bases lying between them. Germline V gives CDR1 LNHDA, CDR2 SQIVND (reference sequence). The CDR3 runs 18 residues. Sequencing was performed on PBMCs or T cells enriched from blood (not recorded which). The source is a woman in her 30s who had been exposed to COVID-19. The gene calls are TRBV19 and TRBJ1-2; a possible D gene is TRBD1 (6 bases). The DNA of the CDR3 is TGTGCCAGTAGTCCCGAGAAACCACAGGGACGCCTGTACTATGGCTACACCTTC. Its protein product is CASSPEKPQGRLYYGYTF.